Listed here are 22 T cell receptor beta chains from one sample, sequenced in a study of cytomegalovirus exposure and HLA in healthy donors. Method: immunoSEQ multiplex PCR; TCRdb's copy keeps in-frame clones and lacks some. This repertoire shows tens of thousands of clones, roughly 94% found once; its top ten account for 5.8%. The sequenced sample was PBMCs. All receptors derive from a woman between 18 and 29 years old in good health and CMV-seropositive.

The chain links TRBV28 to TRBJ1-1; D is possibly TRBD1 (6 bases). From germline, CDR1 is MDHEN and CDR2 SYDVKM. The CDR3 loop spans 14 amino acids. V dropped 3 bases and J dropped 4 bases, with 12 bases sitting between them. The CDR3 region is CASSFKGGVTEAFF. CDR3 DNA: TGTGCCAGCAGTTTTAAGGGGGGGGTCACTGAAGCTTTCTTT.

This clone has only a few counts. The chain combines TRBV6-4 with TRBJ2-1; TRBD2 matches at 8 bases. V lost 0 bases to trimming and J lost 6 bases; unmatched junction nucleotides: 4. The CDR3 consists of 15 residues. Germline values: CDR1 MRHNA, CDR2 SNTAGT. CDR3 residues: CASSDSSGRGNEQFF. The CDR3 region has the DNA TGTGCCAGCAGTGACTCGTCCGGGAGGGGCAATGAGCAGTTCTTC.

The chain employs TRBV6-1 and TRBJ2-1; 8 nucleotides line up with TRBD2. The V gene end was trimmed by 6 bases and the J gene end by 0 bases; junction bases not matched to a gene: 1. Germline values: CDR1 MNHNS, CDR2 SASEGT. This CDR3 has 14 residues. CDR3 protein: CASSGGASYNEQFF. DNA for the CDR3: TGTGCCAGCAGCGGGGGGGCCTCCTACAATGAGCAGTTCTTC.

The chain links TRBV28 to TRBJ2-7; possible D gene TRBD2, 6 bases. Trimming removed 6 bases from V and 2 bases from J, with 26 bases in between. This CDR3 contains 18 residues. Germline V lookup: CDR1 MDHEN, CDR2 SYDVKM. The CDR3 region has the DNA TGTGCCAGCAGCCTCCCCGGGGCGGGGAGGCGATTGACCTACGAGCAGTACTTC. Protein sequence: CASSLPGAGRRLTYEQYF. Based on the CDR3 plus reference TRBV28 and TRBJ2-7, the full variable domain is DVKVTQSSRYLVKRTGEKVFLECVQDMDHENMFWYRQDPGLGLRLIYFSYDVKMKEKGDIPEGYSVSREKKERFSLILESASTNQTSMYLCASSLPGAGRRLTYEQYFGPGTRLTVT.

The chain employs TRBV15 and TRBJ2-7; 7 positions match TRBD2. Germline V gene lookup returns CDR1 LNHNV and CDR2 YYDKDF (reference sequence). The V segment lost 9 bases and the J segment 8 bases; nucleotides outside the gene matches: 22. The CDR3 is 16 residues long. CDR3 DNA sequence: TGTGCCACAGAAACATCCGGGACTACCATTATATCGCAGCAGTACTTC. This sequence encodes CATETSGTTIISQQYF.

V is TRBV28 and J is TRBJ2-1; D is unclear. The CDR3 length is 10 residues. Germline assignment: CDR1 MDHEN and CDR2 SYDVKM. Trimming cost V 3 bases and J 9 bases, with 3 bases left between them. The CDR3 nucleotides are TGTGCCAGCAGTTTCCGTGAGCAGTTCTTC. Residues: CASSFREQFF.

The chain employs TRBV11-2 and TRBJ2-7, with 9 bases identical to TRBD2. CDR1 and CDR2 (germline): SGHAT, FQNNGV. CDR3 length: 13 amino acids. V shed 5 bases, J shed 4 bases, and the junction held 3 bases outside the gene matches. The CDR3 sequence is CASSPAGGYEQYF. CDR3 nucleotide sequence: TGTGCCAGCAGCCCCGCGGGGGGGTACGAGCAGTACTTC.

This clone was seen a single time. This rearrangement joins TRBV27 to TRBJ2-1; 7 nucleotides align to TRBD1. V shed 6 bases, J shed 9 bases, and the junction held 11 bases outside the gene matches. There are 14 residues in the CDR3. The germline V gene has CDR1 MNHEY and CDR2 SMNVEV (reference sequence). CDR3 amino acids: CASRLTTGLGEQFF. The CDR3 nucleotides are TGTGCCAGCAGACTCACGACAGGGCTGGGTGAGCAGTTCTTC.

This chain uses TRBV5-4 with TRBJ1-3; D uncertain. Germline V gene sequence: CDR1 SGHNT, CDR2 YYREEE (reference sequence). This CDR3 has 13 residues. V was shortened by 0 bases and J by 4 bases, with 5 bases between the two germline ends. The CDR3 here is CASSLALGNTIYF. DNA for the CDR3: TGTGCCAGCAGCTTGGCCTTGGGAAACACCATATATTTT.

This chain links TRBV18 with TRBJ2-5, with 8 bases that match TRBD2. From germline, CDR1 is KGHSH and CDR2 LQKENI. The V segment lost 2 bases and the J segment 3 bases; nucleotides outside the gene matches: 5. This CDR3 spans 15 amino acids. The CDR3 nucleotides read TGTGCCAGCTCACCATTCGGACTAGCCGAAGAGACCCAGTACTTC. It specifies CASSPFGLAEETQYF.

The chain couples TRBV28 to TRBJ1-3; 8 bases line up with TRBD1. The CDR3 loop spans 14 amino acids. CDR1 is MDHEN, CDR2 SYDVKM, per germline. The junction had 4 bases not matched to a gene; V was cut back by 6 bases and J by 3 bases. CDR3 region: CASRYDRGGNTIYF. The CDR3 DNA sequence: TGTGCCAGCAGATACGACAGGGGTGGAAACACCATATATTTT.

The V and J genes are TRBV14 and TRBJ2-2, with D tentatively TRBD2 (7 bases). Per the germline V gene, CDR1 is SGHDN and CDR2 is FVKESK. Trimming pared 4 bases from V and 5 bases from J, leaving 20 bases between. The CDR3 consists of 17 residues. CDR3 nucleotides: TGTGCCAGCAGCCGAGAAAGGGGGGGCTTAACGACCGGGGAGCTGTTTTTT. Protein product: CASSRERGGLTTGELFF.

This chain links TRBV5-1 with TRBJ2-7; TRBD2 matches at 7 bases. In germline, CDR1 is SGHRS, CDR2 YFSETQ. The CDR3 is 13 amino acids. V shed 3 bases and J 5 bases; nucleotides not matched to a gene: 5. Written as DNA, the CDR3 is TGCGCCAGCAGCTATCGGGCGGGGGACGAGCAGTACTTC. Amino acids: CASSYRAGDEQYF.

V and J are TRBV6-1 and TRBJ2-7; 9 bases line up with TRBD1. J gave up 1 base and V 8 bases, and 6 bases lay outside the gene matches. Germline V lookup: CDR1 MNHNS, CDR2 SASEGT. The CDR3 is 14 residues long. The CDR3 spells CASPRDRESYEQYF. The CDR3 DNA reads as TGTGCCAGCCCCCGGGACAGGGAGTCCTACGAGCAGTACTTC.

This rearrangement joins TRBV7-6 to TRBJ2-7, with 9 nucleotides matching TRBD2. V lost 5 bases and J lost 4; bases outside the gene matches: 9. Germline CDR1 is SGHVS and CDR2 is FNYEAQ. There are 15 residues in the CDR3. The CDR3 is CASSPSASGVYEQYF. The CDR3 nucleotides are TGTGCCAGCAGCCCTTCGGCTAGCGGGGTGTACGAGCAGTACTTC.

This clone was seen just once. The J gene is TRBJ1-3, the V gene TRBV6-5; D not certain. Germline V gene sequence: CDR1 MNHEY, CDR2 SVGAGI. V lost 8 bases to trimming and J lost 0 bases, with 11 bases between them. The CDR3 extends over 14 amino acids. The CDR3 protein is CASSIRSSGNTIYF. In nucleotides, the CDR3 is TGTGCCAGCTCCATCCGTAGCTCTGGAAACACCATATATTTT.

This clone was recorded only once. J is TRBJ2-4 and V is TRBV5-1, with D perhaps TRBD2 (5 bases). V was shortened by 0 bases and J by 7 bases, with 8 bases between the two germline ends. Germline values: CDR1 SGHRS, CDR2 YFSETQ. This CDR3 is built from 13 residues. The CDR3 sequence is CASSLDRGNIQYF. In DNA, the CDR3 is TGCGCCAGCAGCTTGGATCGGGGTAACATTCAGTACTTC. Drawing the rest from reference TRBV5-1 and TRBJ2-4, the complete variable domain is KAGVTQTPRYLIKTRGQQVTLSCSPISGHRSVSWYQQTPGQGLQFLFEYFSETQRNKGNFPGRFSGRQFSNSRSEMNVSTLELGDSALYLCASSLDRGNIQYFGAGTRLSVL.

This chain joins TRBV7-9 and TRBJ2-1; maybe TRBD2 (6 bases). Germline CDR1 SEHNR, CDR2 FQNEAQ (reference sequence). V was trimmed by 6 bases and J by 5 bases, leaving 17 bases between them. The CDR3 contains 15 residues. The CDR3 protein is CASSSEYRGNNEQFF. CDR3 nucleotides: TGTGCCAGCAGTAGCGAGTATCGGGGGAACAATGAGCAGTTCTTC.

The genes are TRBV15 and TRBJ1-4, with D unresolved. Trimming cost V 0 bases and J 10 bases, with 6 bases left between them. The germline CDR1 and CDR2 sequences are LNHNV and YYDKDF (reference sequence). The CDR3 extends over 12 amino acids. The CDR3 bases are TGTGCCACCAGCAGAGAAGGCGGAAAACTGTTTTTT. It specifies CATSREGGKLFF.

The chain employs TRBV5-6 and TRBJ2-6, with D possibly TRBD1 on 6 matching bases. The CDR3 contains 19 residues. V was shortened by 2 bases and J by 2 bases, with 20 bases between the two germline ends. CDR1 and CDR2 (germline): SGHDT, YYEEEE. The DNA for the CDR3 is TGTGCCAGCAGCTTTTTCGGGTATGGACAGTCAGCTGGGGCCAACGTCCTGACTTTC. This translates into CASSFFGYGQSAGANVLTF. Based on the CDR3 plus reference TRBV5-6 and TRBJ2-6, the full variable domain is DAGVTQSPTHLIKTRGQQVTLRCSPKSGHDTVSWYQQALGQGPQFIFQYYEEEERQRGNFPDRFSGHQFPNYSSELNVNALLLGDSALYLCASSFFGYGQSAGANVLTFGAGSRLTVL.

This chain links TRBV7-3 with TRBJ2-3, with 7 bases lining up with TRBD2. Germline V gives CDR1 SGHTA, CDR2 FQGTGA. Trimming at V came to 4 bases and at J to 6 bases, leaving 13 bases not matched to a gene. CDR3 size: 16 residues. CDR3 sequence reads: CASSSSFQRGADTQYF. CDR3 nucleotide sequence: TGTGCCAGCAGCTCCTCATTTCAGCGGGGTGCGGATACGCAGTATTTT.

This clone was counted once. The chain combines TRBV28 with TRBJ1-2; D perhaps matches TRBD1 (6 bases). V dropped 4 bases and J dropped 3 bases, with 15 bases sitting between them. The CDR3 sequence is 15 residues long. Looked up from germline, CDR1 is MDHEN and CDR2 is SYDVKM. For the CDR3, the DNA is TGTGCCAGCAGTTCATACAGGGACGGGGACTATGGCTACACCTTC. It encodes CASSSYRDGDYGYTF.